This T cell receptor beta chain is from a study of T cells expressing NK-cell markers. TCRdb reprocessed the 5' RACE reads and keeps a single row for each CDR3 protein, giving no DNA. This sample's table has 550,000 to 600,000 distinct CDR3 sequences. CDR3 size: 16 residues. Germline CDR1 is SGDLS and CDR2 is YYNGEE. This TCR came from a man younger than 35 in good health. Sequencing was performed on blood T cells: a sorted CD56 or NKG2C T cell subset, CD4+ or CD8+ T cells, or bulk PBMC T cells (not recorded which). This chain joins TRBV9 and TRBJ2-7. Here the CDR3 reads CASSSAQTATLTEQYF.